This TCR beta chain emerged from a study of T-cell memory formation after mild COVID-19. About the study: Across donors, TCR clusters were largely donor specific. Notes on the study in general: There was a balanced CD4/CD8 profile in clones contracting day 15 to 85, and later expanders leaned CD4+. A second wave of clones peaked on day 37, and their SARS-CoV-2 specificity went unconfirmed.

As to this clonotype: The antigen remains unidentified.

From germline, CDR1 is MGHRA and CDR2 YSYEKL. The CDR3 totals 17 residues. V was pared by 0 bases and J by 4 bases, with 13 bases between. From the 5' RACE reads, TCRdb called clonotypes with MiXCR, one entry per CDR3 protein. The sample yields 450,000 or so distinct CDR3 sequences, 15% to 25% seen once. Sequencing was done on a sample of PBMCs or a T cell subset sorted from them (not recorded which). This sequence was found in an adult woman who had mild COVID-19 (a few samples of this study predate the infection). Cell type and time point are not known. The chain has TRBV4-1 and TRBJ2-6, with D maybe TRBD2 (5 bases). The CDR3 coding sequence is TGCGCCAGCAGCCAAGATCTTGCGGGTTCGGGGGCCAACGTCCTGACTTTC. It is translated as CASSQDLAGSGANVLTF.